One sample yielded the 26 T cell receptor beta chains listed below, sequenced in a study of blood T cell repertoires in COVID-19. TCRdb's table, derived via immunoSEQ multiplex PCR, lists solely in-frame clones and lacks some. This table has fewer than 350,000 clones, 70% to 90% appearing once. Sample: PBMCs or T cells enriched from blood (not recorded which). The receptors come from a man aged 25 to 40 who had recovered from COVID-19.

The chain employs TRBV18 and TRBJ2-7; 7 bases align to TRBD1. CDR1 is KGHSH and CDR2 is LQKENI in the germline V gene. V lost 2 bases and J lost 5; bases outside the gene matches: 9. This CDR3 is built from 15 residues. This CDR3 is CASSPRQGFRNEQYF. The CDR3, as DNA: TGTGCCAGCTCACCAAGACAGGGATTTAGGAACGAGCAGTACTTC.

V gene TRBV5-1 combines with J gene TRBJ2-1, with 9 bases matching TRBD1. After removal of 2 bases from V and 6 bases from J, the junction contained 6 bases not matched to a gene. This CDR3 is 15 amino acids long. Germline assignment: CDR1 SGHRS and CDR2 YFSETQ. CDR3 nucleotide sequence: TGCGCCAGCAGCTTTGGACAGGGGCCTGGCAATGAGCAGTTCTTC. Residues: CASSFGQGPGNEQFF.

This rearrangement joins TRBV3-1 (or the pseudogene TRBV3-2) to TRBJ2-5; 8 bases are a match to TRBD2. The CDR3 contains 16 residues. V shed 1 base, J shed 5 bases, and the junction held 9 bases outside the gene matches. Germline V gene lookup returns CDR1 LGHDT and CDR2 YNNKEL (reference sequence). CDR3 protein: CASSQGTSRVGETQYF. The CDR3 bases are TGTGCCAGCAGCCAAGGGACTAGCCGGGTGGGGGAGACCCAGTACTTC.

This sequence joins TRBV6-5 and TRBJ1-2, with no clear D. Germline values: CDR1 MNHEY, CDR2 SVGAGI. Trimming took 2 bases from V and 4 from J, leaving 11 bases between them. CDR3 length equals 14 residues. CDR3 coding DNA: TGTGCCAGCAGTTACCTGGGCAGCAGCTATGGCTACACCTTC. Encoded protein: CASSYLGSSYGYTF.

The chain carries TRBV5-1 and TRBJ1-2; D uncertain. The CDR3 is 16 residues long. CDR1 is SGHRS, CDR2 YFSETQ, per germline. The V and J ends lost 1 base and 0 bases respectively, with 13 bases between them. CDR3 nucleotides: TGCGCCAGCAGCTTGACGGAGGCTTTCTCTAACTATGGCTACACCTTC. This translates into CASSLTEAFSNYGYTF. The whole variable domain, remainder taken from reference TRBV5-1 and TRBJ1-2, is KAGVTQTPRYLIKTRGQQVTLSCSPISGHRSVSWYQQTPGQGLQFLFEYFSETQRNKGNFPGRFSGRQFSNSRSEMNVSTLELGDSALYLCASSLTEAFSNYGYTFGSGTRLTVV.

This sequence joins TRBV5-5 and TRBJ1-1, with D tentatively TRBD1 (6 bases). CDR3 length: 16 residues. The V gene lost 1 base and the J gene lost 3 bases, with 16 bases spanning the gap. Germline CDR1 is SGHKS and CDR2 is YYEKEE (reference sequence). CDR3 nucleotide sequence: TGTGCCAGCAGCTTGTCCCCCAGGGGACGGGACACTGAAGCTTTCTTT. Translated, it gives CASSLSPRGRDTEAFF.

This chain links TRBV6-2 or TRBV6-3 with TRBJ1-2; 7 nucleotides line up with TRBD1. This CDR3 is 15 amino acids long. Germline CDR1 reads MNHEY; CDR2 reads SVGEGT. Losses at the gene ends were 5 bases for V and 5 bases for J; bases not matched to a gene: 11. CDR3 sequence reads: CASSPGDRDLYGYTF. CDR3 DNA sequence: TGTGCCAGCAGTCCCGGCGACAGGGACCTTTATGGCTACACCTTC.

The rearrangement uses TRBV12-3 or TRBV12-4 and TRBJ1-2; unclear D gene. V was pared by 3 bases and J by 0 bases, with 5 bases between. The CDR3 contains 13 residues. CDR3 DNA: TGTGCCAGCAGTTTTTTCTCTAACTATGGCTACACCTTC. Encoded protein: CASSFFSNYGYTF.

The V gene is TRBV18, the J gene TRBJ1-1, with 10 positions matching TRBD1. Germline-derived CDR1 and CDR2 are KGHSH and LQKENI. The J segment lost 6 bases and the V segment lost 3 bases, leaving 7 bases of the junction unmatched. The CDR3 runs 15 residues. CDR3 amino acids: CASSPSGQGNSEAFF. The DNA for the CDR3 is TGTGCCAGCTCACCGTCGGGACAGGGGAATTCTGAAGCTTTCTTT.

CDR3 nucleotide sequence: TGTGCCAGCAGCTTCGGATCCGGGGGAGAAAAACTGTTTTTT. Translation: CASSFGSGGEKLFF. This rearrangement joins TRBV13 to TRBJ1-4, with TRBD1 as a possible D gene (5 bases). CDR1 and CDR2 (germline): PRHDT, FYEKMQ (reference sequence). The CDR3 covers 14 residues. With 3 bases removed from V and 8 bases from J, the gap between germline ends came to 13 bases.

Regarding this clone: In the same sample, other DNA sequences code for this CDR3. The V and J genes are TRBV29-1 and TRBJ2-7, with D maybe TRBD2 (6 bases). Between the trimmed V and J ends, which lost 1 base and 1 base, there was a span of 8 bases. Germline CDR1 reads SQVTM; CDR2 reads ANQGSEA. This CDR3 region has 13 residues. The CDR3 sequence is CSVEGGESYEQYF. CDR3 sequence (DNA): TGCAGCGTTGAAGGGGGGGAATCCTACGAGCAGTACTTC.

In this sample, this clone turned up a few times. The V and J genes are TRBV5-6 and TRBJ1-1; 9 bases are shared with TRBD1. CDR1 and CDR2 from the germline V gene are SGHDT and YYEEEE. V shed 2 bases and J 1 base; nucleotides not matched to a gene: 9. There are 17 residues in the CDR3. The CDR3 region is CASSFGPRGQGNTEAFF. For the CDR3, the DNA is TGTGCCAGCAGCTTTGGGCCTCGGGGACAGGGGAACACTGAAGCTTTCTTT.

The CDR3, as DNA: TGCGCCAGCAGCCAAGATCCGGACTCCGTGGGGTCCTACAATGAGCAGTTCTTC. Translation: CASSQDPDSVGSYNEQFF. V and J are TRBV4-1 and TRBJ2-1; D may be TRBD2 (5 bases). Trimming cost V 0 bases and J 1 base, with 16 bases left between them. The V gene's germline CDR1 is MGHRA and CDR2 YSYEKL. The CDR3 extends over 18 amino acids.

The rearrangement uses TRBV11-2 and TRBJ2-7; D is ambiguous. CDR1 is SGHAT, CDR2 FQNNGV, per germline. Trimming removed 0 bases from V and 9 bases from J, with 12 bases in between. The length of the CDR3 is 13 residues. The CDR3 DNA sequence: TGTGCCAGCAGCTTAGATAGCTTCTCGAGGCAGTACTTC. Translating gives CASSLDSFSRQYF.

Only one count was recorded for this clone. The rearrangement joins TRBV29-1 to TRBJ1-1; D possibly corresponds to TRBD1 (6 bases). V lost 2 bases to trimming and J lost 14 bases, with 12 bases between them. The V gene's germline CDR1 is SQVTM and CDR2 ANQGSEA. There are 10 residues in the CDR3. CDR3 sequence (DNA): TGCAGCGTTGAATCAACTCAGGGGTTCTTT. Protein sequence: CSVESTQGFF.

The CDR3 reads CASSQVQGEAFF. CDR3 bases: TGTGCCAGCAGCCAAGTTCAGGGGGAAGCTTTCTTT. This rearrangement joins TRBV7-2 to TRBJ1-1; a possible D gene is TRBD1 (6 bases). V was shortened by 5 bases and J by 8 bases, with 12 bases between the two germline ends. From germline, CDR1 is SGHTA and CDR2 FQGNSA. This CDR3 contains 12 residues.

This rearrangement joins TRBV9 to TRBJ2-1; 12 nucleotides align to TRBD2. The CDR3 has 16 amino acids. V lost 3 bases to trimming and J lost 4 bases; unmatched junction nucleotides: 5. Germline V lookup: CDR1 SGDLS, CDR2 YYNGEE. DNA for the CDR3: TGTGCCAGCAGCGCCCGGACTAGCGGGGAATACAATGAGCAGTTCTTC. Protein: CASSARTSGEYNEQFF.

The chain has TRBV30 and TRBJ1-5; D may be TRBD1 (6 bases). The V gene lost 0 bases and the J gene lost 5 bases, with 14 bases spanning the gap. Germline loops: CDR1 GTSNPN, CDR2 SVGIG (reference sequence). The CDR3 covers 15 residues. CDR3 sequence reads: CAWSVAGVRDQPQHF. The DNA for the CDR3 is TGTGCCTGGAGTGTAGCAGGGGTGCGGGATCAGCCCCAGCATTTT.

This chain connects TRBV19 to TRBJ1-2; D not certain. The CDR3 sequence is 13 residues long. Trimming took off 3 bases at V and 5 bases at J, with 10 bases between the two ends. Looked up from germline, CDR1 is LNHDA and CDR2 is SQIVND (reference sequence). The CDR3 spells CASSMARPYGYTF. CDR3 in DNA: TGTGCCAGTAGTATGGCCAGGCCTTATGGCTACACCTTC.

The chain couples TRBV5-1 to TRBJ2-3; 13 nucleotides match TRBD2. Unmatched junction bases numbered 7, after V lost 0 bases and J lost 3 bases. There are 18 residues in the CDR3. Germline-derived CDR1 and CDR2 are SGHRS and YFSETQ. CDR3: CASSLALTSGGKTDTQYF. In DNA, the CDR3 is TGCGCCAGCAGCTTGGCCCTGACTAGCGGGGGGAAGACAGATACGCAGTATTTT.

J is TRBJ2-5 and V is TRBV5-4; 11 nucleotides match TRBD1. V shed 3 bases, J shed 5 bases, and the junction held 6 bases outside the gene matches. The CDR3 spans 15 residues. Germline CDR1 SGHNT, CDR2 YYREEE (reference sequence). CDR3 DNA: TGTGCCAGCAGCTCCATGGACAGGGGGCAGGAGACCCAGTACTTC. It specifies CASSSMDRGQETQYF.

On this clone itself: The identical CDR3 is also encoded by other nucleotide sequences in the sample. The chain recombines TRBV6-5 with TRBJ1-2, with TRBD1 matching 9 bases. The CDR3 sequence is 12 residues long. The junction had 4 bases not matched to a gene; V was cut back by 6 bases and J by 8 bases. The germline CDR1 and CDR2 sequences are MNHEY and SVGAGI. In nucleotides, the CDR3 is TGTGCCAGCAGCCGGACAGGGGAGGGCTACACCTTC. As protein: CASSRTGEGYTF.

The sample holds one count of this clone. CDR3 protein: CASSPLGRERFF. CDR3 DNA sequence: TGTGCCAGCAGTCCCTTAGGCAGGGAACGGTTCTTC. V and J are TRBV2 and TRBJ2-1; TRBD1 is a possible D gene (5 bases). V was shortened by 5 bases and J by 15 bases, with 17 bases between the two germline ends. Germline V CDR1 and CDR2: SNHLY, FYNNEI. This CDR3 spans 12 amino acids. The full variable domain, completed using reference TRBV2 and TRBJ2-1, is EPEVTQTPSHQVTQMGQEVILRCVPISNHLYFYWYRQILGQKVEFLVSFYNNEISEKSEIFDDQFSVERPDGSNFTLKIRSTKLEDSAMYFCASSPLGRERFFGPGTRLTVL.

The chain links TRBV5-1 to TRBJ1-3; D might be TRBD1 (5 bases). V was clipped by 7 bases and J by 0 bases, with 11 bases between them. Looked up from germline, CDR1 is SGHRS and CDR2 is YFSETQ. CDR3 size: 14 residues. CDR3 sequence: CASRTTPSGNTIYF. The CDR3, as DNA: TGCGCCAGCCGGACAACGCCCTCTGGAAACACCATATATTTT.

The chain couples TRBV9 to TRBJ1-3; D not certain. The V and J ends lost 0 bases and 0 bases respectively, with 10 bases between them. This CDR3 has 16 residues. Germline-derived CDR1 and CDR2 are SGDLS and YYNGEE. Written as DNA, the CDR3 is TGTGCCAGCAGCGTAGACCCCTCGAGCTCTGGAAACACCATATATTTT. Translation gives CASSVDPSSSGNTIYF. Drawing the rest from reference TRBV9 and TRBJ1-3, the complete variable domain is DSGVTQTPKHLITATGQRVTLRCSPRSGDLSVYWYQQSLDQGLQFLIQYYNGEERAKGNILERFSAQQFPDLHSELNLSSLELGDSALYFCASSVDPSSSGNTIYFGEGSWLTVV.

J is TRBJ2-7 and V is TRBV5-5, with D perhaps TRBD2 (5 bases). The CDR3 length is 14 residues. Germline V gene sequence: CDR1 SGHKS, CDR2 YYEKEE (reference sequence). V was cut by 4 bases and J by 3 bases, with 14 bases left in between. The CDR3 DNA is TGTGCCAGCAGCCGCCCGGGGAGAGACTACGAGCAGTACTTC. Translation: CASSRPGRDYEQYF.